One and the same sample provided the 7 T cell receptor beta chains below, sequenced in a study of cytomegalovirus exposure and HLA in healthy donors. The primer mix had 60 Vbeta and 13 Jbeta primers. Method: immunoSEQ multiplex PCR; TCRdb's copy keeps in-frame clones and lacks some. The top ten clones hold around 5.6% of a sample with 90,000 or so clones, over 55% of them seen once. Sequencing input: PBMCs. These receptors originate from a boy aged 5-17 years in good health and CMV-seropositive.

This chain connects TRBV5-1 to TRBJ1-1, with D possibly TRBD1 on 5 matching bases. CDR3 size: 14 residues. V was pared by 1 base and J by 3 bases, with 10 bases between. CDR1 is SGHRS and CDR2 is YFSETQ in the germline V gene. CDR3 region: CASSLSWGDTEAFF. The CDR3 bases are TGCGCCAGCAGCTTGTCCTGGGGGGACACTGAAGCTTTCTTT.

The genes are TRBV4-1 and TRBJ1-2; TRBD1 aligns across 7 bases. The CDR3 runs 16 residues. J was trimmed by 6 bases and V by 0 bases; bases with no gene match: 10. The germline CDR1 and CDR2 sequences are MGHRA and YSYEKL. CDR3 sequence (DNA): TGCGCCAGCAGCCAAGATAGAGGAGGGGGCAAGAATGGCTACACCTTC. Its translation is CASSQDRGGGKNGYTF.

Remarks on this clone: One end of the junction varies from germline; a read error may be responsible. Other DNA sequences in the sample encode the same CDR3. The gene calls are TRBV29-1 and TRBJ1-1; 7 bases line up with TRBD1. In germline, CDR1 is SQVTM, CDR2 ANQGSEA. The CDR3 runs 13 residues. The CDR3 DNA sequence: TGCAGCGTATTCCACAGGGGAGGTACTGAGGCTTTCTTT. This codes for CSVFHRGGTEAFF.

The J gene is TRBJ2-2, the V gene TRBV7-2; 10 positions agree with TRBD2. The J segment lost 2 bases and the V segment lost 4 bases, leaving 4 bases of the junction unmatched. The CDR3 contains 16 residues. Germline lookup yields CDR1 SGHTA and CDR2 FQGNSA. The chain's CDR3 is CASSSKLAGNTGELFF. The DNA for the CDR3 is TGTGCCAGCAGCTCCAAACTAGCGGGAAACACCGGGGAGCTGTTTTTT.

The chain recombines TRBV6-5 with TRBJ1-1, with D hard to call. Trimming took off 4 bases at V and 0 bases at J, with 9 bases between the two ends. From germline, CDR1 is MNHEY and CDR2 SVGAGI. This CDR3 has 14 amino acids. Here the CDR3 DNA reads TGTGCCAGCAGTTTTGGGCTCATGAACACTGAAGCTTTCTTT. This gives the protein CASSFGLMNTEAFF.

This clone is a singleton in its sample. The chain carries TRBV10-3 and TRBJ2-1, with 7 bases matching TRBD2. CDR1 is ENHRY, CDR2 SYGVKD, per germline. With 4 bases clipped from V and 4 bases from J, the junction kept 19 bases outside the gene matches. CDR3 length: 19 amino acids. The CDR3 protein is CAISGVKQQGGSLYNEQFF. The CDR3 DNA reads as TGTGCCATCAGTGGTGTAAAGCAGCAAGGCGGGAGTCTTTACAATGAGCAGTTCTTC.

The chain recombines TRBV27 with TRBJ1-1, with D perhaps matching TRBD1 (5 bases). CDR1 MNHEY and CDR2 SMNVEV come from the germline V gene (reference sequence). The V end was cut by 5 bases, the J end by 1 base, with 17 bases between. The CDR3 is 16 residues long. CDR3 residues: CASSTTGPGGNTEAFF. In nucleotides, the CDR3 is TGTGCCAGCAGTACTACAGGCCCGGGTGGGAACACTGAAGCTTTCTTT.